This T cell receptor (beta chain) was observed in a study of cytomegalovirus exposure and HLA in healthy donors. The PCR used 60 Vbeta and 13 Jbeta primers. Here immunoSEQ multiplex PCR was the method, and the copy in TCRdb shows in-frame clones only, minus some. This sample has 85,000 to 130,000 clones, with around 70% found just once. The V and J ends lost 4 bases and 10 bases, in that order; junction bases with no gene match: 14. The CDR3 spans 15 residues. Germline V gives CDR1 SEHNR, CDR2 FQNEAQ (reference sequence). The gene calls are TRBV7-9 and TRBJ2-3; 7 nucleotides agree with TRBD2. The origin of this receptor is a boy aged 10-17 years in good health and CMV-seronegative. The sample taken for sequencing was PBMCs. This CDR3 is CASSSLVGGPLSQYF. The CDR3 DNA follows: TGTGCCAGCAGCTCCCTAGTGGGAGGGCCCCTATCGCAGTATTTT.